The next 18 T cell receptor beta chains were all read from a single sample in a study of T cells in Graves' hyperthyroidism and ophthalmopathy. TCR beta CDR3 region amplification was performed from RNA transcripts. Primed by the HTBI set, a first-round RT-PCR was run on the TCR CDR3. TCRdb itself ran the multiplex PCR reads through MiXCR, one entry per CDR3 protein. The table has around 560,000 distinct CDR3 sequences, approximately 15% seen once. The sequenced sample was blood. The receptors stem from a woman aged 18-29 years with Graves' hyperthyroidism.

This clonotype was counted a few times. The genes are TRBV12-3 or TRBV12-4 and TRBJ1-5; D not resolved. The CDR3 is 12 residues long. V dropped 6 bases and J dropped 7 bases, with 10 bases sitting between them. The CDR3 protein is CASRGLEQPQHF. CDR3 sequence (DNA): TGTGCCAGCAGAGGACTGGAGCAGCCCCAGCATTTT.

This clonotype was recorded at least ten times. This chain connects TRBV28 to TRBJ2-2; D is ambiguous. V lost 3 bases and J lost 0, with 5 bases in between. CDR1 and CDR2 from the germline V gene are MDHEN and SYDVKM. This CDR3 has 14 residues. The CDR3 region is CASSFTANTGELFF. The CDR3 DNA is TGTGCCAGCAGTTTTACTGCGAACACCGGGGAGCTGTTTTTT.

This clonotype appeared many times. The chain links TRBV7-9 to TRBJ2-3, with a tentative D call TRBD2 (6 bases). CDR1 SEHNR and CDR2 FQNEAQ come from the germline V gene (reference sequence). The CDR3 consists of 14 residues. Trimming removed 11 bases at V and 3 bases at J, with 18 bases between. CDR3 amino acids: CASRAGTVTDTQYF. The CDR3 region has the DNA TGTGCCTCCAGGGCGGGGACGGTGACAGATACGCAGTATTTT.

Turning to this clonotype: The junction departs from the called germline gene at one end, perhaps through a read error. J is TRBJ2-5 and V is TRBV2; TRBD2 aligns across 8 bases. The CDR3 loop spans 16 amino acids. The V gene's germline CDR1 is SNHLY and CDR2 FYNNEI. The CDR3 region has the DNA TGTGTCAGCGGGGATAGACTAGCGACAAACCAAGAGACCCAGTACTTC. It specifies CVSGDRLATNQETQYF.

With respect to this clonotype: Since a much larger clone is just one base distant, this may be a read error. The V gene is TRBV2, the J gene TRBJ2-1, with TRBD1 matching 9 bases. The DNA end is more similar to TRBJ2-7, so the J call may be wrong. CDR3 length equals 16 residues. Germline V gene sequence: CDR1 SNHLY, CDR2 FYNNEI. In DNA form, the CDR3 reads TGTGCCAGCAGTGGAGCCGGGACAGGGAGCTACAATGAGCAGTACTTC. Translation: CASSGAGTGSYNEQYF.

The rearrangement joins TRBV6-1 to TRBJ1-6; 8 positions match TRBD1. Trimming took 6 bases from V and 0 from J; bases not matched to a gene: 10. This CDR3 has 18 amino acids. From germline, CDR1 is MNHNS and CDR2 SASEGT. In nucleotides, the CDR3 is TGTGCCAGCAGAATTGGGACAGGCCTGAGCTCCTATAATTCACCCCTCCACTTT. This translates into CASRIGTGLSSYNSPLHF.

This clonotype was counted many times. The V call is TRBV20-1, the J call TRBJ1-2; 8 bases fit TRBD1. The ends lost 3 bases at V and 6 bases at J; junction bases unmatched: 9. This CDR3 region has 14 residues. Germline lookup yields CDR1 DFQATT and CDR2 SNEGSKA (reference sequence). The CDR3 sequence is CSARSGQVFNGYTF. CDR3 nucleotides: TGCAGTGCTAGGTCGGGACAGGTCTTCAATGGCTACACCTTC.

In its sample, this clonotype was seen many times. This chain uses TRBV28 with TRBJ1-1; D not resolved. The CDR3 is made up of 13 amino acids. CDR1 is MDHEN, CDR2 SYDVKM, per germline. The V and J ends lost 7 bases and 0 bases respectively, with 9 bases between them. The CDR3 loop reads CASTLPVNTEAFF. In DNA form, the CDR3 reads TGTGCCAGCACCTTACCGGTGAACACTGAAGCTTTCTTT.

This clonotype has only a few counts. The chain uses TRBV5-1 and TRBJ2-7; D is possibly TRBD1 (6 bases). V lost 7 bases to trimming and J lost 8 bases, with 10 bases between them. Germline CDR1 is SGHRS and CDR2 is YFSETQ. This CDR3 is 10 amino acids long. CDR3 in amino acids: CASPRGKQYF. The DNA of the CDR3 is TGCGCCAGCCCGAGGGGGAAGCAGTACTTC.

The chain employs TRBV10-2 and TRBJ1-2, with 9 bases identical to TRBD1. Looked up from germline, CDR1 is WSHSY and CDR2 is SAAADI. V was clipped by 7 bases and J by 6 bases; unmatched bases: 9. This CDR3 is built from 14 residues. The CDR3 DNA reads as TGCGCCAGCATCCGGGACAGGGAGCGAGATGGCTACACCTTC. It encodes CASIRDRERDGYTF.

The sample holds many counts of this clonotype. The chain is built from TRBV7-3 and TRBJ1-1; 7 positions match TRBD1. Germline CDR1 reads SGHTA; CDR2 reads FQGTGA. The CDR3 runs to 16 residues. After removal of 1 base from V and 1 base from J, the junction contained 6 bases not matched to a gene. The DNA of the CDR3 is TGTGCCAGCAGCTTAAGGGGGGACAGCCCGAACACTGAAGCTTTCTTT. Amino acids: CASSLRGDSPNTEAFF.

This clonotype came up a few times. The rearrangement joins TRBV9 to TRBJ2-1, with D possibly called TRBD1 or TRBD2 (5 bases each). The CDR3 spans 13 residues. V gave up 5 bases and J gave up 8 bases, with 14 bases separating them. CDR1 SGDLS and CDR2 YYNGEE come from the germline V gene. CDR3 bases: TGTGCCAGCAGTGAGGGACGGGTGGATGAGCAGTTCTTC. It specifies CASSEGRVDEQFF.

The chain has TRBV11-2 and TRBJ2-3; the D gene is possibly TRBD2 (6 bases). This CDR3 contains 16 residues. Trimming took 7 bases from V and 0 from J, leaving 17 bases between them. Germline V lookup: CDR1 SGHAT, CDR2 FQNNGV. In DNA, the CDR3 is TGTGCCAGCACCTCCCAGCGGGTGTTTAGCACAGATACGCAGTATTTT. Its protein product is CASTSQRVFSTDTQYF.

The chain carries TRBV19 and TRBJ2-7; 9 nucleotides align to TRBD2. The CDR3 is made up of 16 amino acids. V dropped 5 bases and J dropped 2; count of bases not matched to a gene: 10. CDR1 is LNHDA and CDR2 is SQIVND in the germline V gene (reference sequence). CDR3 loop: CASSPKHSGSPYEQYF. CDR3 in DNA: TGTGCCAGTAGTCCAAAACATAGCGGGAGTCCCTACGAGCAGTACTTC.

CDR3 region: CSVEAPREEYGYTF. The CDR3 bases are TGCAGCGTTGAAGCCCCTCGGGAGGAATATGGCTACACCTTC. The chain employs TRBV29-1 and TRBJ1-2; D unresolved. The germline gives CDR1 SQVTM, CDR2 ANQGSEA. Trimming removed 1 base from V and 5 bases from J, with 14 bases in between. The CDR3 sequence is 14 residues long.

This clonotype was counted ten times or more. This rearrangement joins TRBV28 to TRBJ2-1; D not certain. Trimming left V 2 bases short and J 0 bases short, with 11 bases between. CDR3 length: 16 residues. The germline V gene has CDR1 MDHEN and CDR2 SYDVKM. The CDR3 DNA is TGTGCCAGCAGTTTAATCCCTCAAAGCTCCTACAATGAGCAGTTCTTC. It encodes CASSLIPQSSYNEQFF.

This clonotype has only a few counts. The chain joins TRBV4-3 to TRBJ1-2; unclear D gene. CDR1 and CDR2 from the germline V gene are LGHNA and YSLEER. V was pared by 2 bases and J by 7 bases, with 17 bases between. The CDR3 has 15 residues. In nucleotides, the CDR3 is TGCGCCAGCAGCCAAAGAGGAGCGTTCTTTTTTGGCTACACCTTC. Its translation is CASSQRGAFFFGYTF.

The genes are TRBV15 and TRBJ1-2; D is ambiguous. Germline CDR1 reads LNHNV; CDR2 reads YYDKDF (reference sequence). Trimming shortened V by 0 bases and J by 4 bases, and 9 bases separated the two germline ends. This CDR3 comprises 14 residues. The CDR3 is CATSRDPQGYGYTF. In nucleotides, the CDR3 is TGTGCCACCAGCAGAGATCCACAAGGCTATGGCTACACCTTC.